This T cell receptor (beta chain) was captured by sequencing in a study of T cell repertoires in cytomegalovirus infection. Study results and limitations: Predominance within the ex vivo response was attributable to HLA-C-restricted CMV-specific TCR beta clonotypes. Carriers of CMV and the relevant HLA type were discriminated by public TCR beta frequency.

TCRdb itself ran the reads through MiXCR, one entry per CDR3 protein. The sample lists 250,000 to 300,000 distinct CDR3 sequences, around 13% occurring once. V was pared by 6 bases and J by 2 bases, with 10 bases between. The CDR3 runs 13 residues. Germline loops: CDR1 LNHDA, CDR2 SQIVND (reference sequence). Concerning this clonotype itself: Its target is unknown.

V gene TRBV19 combines with J gene TRBJ2-5; possibly TRBD1 or TRBD2 for D (5 bases each). This TCR was sampled from a human donor in good health (CMV status not recorded). Some clones in this sample may be carry-over from other donors' samples. Material: PBMCs. The CDR3 region is CASSPGTQETQYF. CDR3 nucleotide sequence: TGTGCCAGTAGCCCCGGGACGCAAGAGACCCAGTACTTC.